The subject of this entry is one T cell receptor (beta chain). The data were obtained in a study of blood T cell repertoires in COVID-19. The repertoire was sequenced with immunoSEQ multiplex PCR; TCRdb's copy has only in-frame clones and lacks some. Of tens of thousands of clones detected, under 85% appear once; the ten largest clones hold roughly a sixth. Losses at the gene ends were 4 bases for V and 3 bases for J; bases not matched to a gene: 1. Germline loops: CDR1 PRHDT, CDR2 FYEKMQ (reference sequence). The CDR3 extends over 13 amino acids. Sequencing was done on a sample of peripheral blood. V is TRBV13 and J is TRBJ2-3; TRBD1 agrees at 7 bases. This sequence was found in a middle-aged man with acute or convalescent COVID-19. CDR3 nucleotide sequence: TGTGCCAGCAGCTCACAGGGGACAGATACGCAGTATTTT. This translates into CASSSQGTDTQYF.